This T cell receptor (beta chain) was captured by sequencing in a study of T cell responses to AZD1222 COVID-19 vaccine (dated by TCRdb to about 2021). About the investigation overall: TCR sequencing covered some 250 trial participants: 207 given two doses of AZD1222 and about 26 given two doses of MenACWY control vaccine. Trial participants were enrolled into age subgroups of 18-55, 56-69 and 70-plus years, which contained about 150, 27 and 61 TCR-sequenced participants, respectively.

The time point label, read with the paper, signifies: about 28 days (+/-7) after the second vaccine dose. AZD1222 recipients given second doses at about 4 weeks or at about 12 weeks were pooled, since spike-specific TCR depth and breadth were not found to differ between the two schedules. The vaccinee samples were drawn from two UK trials, COV001 and COV002, one of which was a single-blind randomized controlled phase 2/3 trial testing AZD1222 (ChAdOx1 nCoV-19) in healthy adults. For TCRbeta chain sequencing, PBMC samples were collected from trial participants at day 0 and at day 28 after the second dose. The full study reports these points: Reportedly, close to half of the unique spike-specific TCRs recognized epitopes lying outside the regions that are mutated in the B.1.351 and B.1.1.7 variants. CD4 TCRs associated with the vaccine covered the entire spike protein, and the dominant responses were in regions 160-218 and 743-854. Participants were mostly white British, with more females than males. The authors suggested clonal diversity may have been underestimated. Conclusions about previously exposed vaccinees were limited because only a handful of AZD1222 recipients were SARS-CoV-2 seropositive at baseline. Because no day 14 peak-response samples were available, the repertoires could be characterized only after the peak T cell response. In the small 56-69-year group, the increase in depth fell short of significance, most likely because of low power. After two AZD1222 doses, spike-specific TCR breadth and depth were significantly higher than at day 0 and than in MenACWY recipients.

With regard to this clone: The antigen this receptor binds is unknown. Per-base quality was not reported, and no clone a single base away is much larger than it.

The CDR3 regions of human TCRbeta chains were subjected to immunosequencing. The study's own analysis went as follows. TCRs in the repertoires were compared against a reference library of SARS-CoV-2-specific TCRs that had been generated with the MIRA antigen-specificity platform. Breadth was defined as the fraction of unique TCRs that were SARS-CoV-2-associated. Depth was defined as the fraction of total T cells that were SARS-CoV-2-associated. Using the MIRA data, each spike-specific TCR was mapped to the spike region that the TCR reacts to and placed in a CD4 or CD8 class. Log10-transformed breadth and depth values were compared by one-way ANOVA with Sidak's multiple comparisons tests. TCRdb holds this immuneACCESS table with in-frame rearrangements only. Some clones are missing; in checked studies, unresolved V genes explain under half, and the rest has no known cause. D and trimming were read from the DNA, whereas the V and J calls and clone size are those reported in that table. The sample data list roughly 96,000 clones, and around 89% of these were observed just once. The top ten clones comprise about 12% of the sample.

Trimming at the junction amounts to 0 bases on V and 4 bases on J, and the germline ends lie 9 bases apart. CDR1 and CDR2 (SGDLS, YYNGEE) derive from the germline V gene. The CDR3 has 14 amino acids, counting the end cysteine and phenylalanine. Only the CDR3 portion is preserved as DNA: 42 bases, with reading frame beginning at the first base. The material sequenced was peripheral blood, taken 28 days after the second AZD1222 dose. The chain employs TRBV9 and TRBJ2-3; there is no confident call for the D gene. The clonotype was recovered from an adult who received the AZD1222 COVID-19 vaccine. At the DNA level, the sequence is TGTGCCAGCAGCGTAGGGGTCGGGCCAGATACGCAGTATTTT. The translation is CASSVGVGPDTQYF.